This TCR beta chain was sequenced for a study of T-cell reconstitution after alpha-beta-depleted transplantation in children. A library of TCRbeta sequences, prepared with unique molecular identifiers, was generated. TCRdb recomputed calls from the PCR reads with MiXCR, one row per CDR3 protein. Of more than 150,000 distinct CDR3 sequences in the sample, about 6.4% were seen once. The table lists this clonotype with a few counts. The V end lost 3 bases, the J end lost 1 base, and 10 bases lay between the germline ends. CDR3 length equals 14 residues. The germline V gene has CDR1 SGDLS and CDR2 YYNGEE.

This TCR derives from a human donor who donated a stem cell graft to a child with Wiskott-Aldrich syndrome. Source: PBMCs from the stem cell graft donor, taken from the stem cell graft. This chain joins TRBV9 and TRBJ2-5, with a weak D call TRBD2 (6 bases). This chain's CDR3 is CASSASGVQETQYF. The CDR3 DNA is TGTGCCAGCAGCGCCTCGGGAGTCCAAGAGACCCAGTACTTC.